The 14 T cell receptor beta chains reported below all come from one sample, sequenced in a study of beta chain features in type 1 diabetes. No antigen has been assigned to these receptors. Study findings and constraints: Shortening that was moderate but significant affected the TCRB CDR3s of Type 1 diabetes patients in all four CD4+ subsets.

Expressed TCRB transcripts got sequenced, as all isolated RNA was reverse transcribed. Profiling relied on immunoSEQ multiplex PCR, and the TCRdb table lists in-frame clones only, not all of them. The sample includes more than 300,000 clones, 10% to 15% of them seen just once. The sequencing input was naive CD4+ T cells from blood. These receptors originate from a woman aged 18-35 years with type 1 diabetes.

In this sample, this clone turned up a few times. CDR3 coding DNA: TGCGCCAGCAGCCAAGAAGGAGGCGGGAGCTACACCTTC. Amino acid sequence: CASSQEGGGSYTF. The chain employs TRBV4-3 and TRBJ1-2; D gene unclear. The CDR3 totals 13 residues. V dropped 0 bases and J dropped 9 bases, with 11 bases sitting between them. Looked up from germline, CDR1 is LGHNA and CDR2 is YSLEER.

This sequence joins TRBV15 and TRBJ1-5; D uncertain. CDR3 size: 14 residues. Germline V lookup: CDR1 LNHNV, CDR2 YYDKDF (reference sequence). Trimming stripped 4 bases from V and 8 bases from J, with 15 bases between. DNA of the CDR3: TGTGCCACCAGCAACGGGGTAGATATCGAGCCCCAGCATTTT. Its translation is CATSNGVDIEPQHF.

The table lists this clone with a few counts. The CDR3 loop is CASSWTSGPNNEQFF. CDR3 DNA: TGTGCCAGCAGCTGGACTAGCGGGCCCAACAATGAGCAGTTCTTC. This rearrangement joins TRBV5-6 to TRBJ2-1, with 11 bases matching TRBD2. V shed 3 bases, J shed 5 bases, and the junction held 4 bases outside the gene matches. This CDR3 comprises 15 residues. Germline V gives CDR1 SGHDT, CDR2 YYEEEE.

This clone was seen a few times. The genes are TRBV9 and TRBJ2-5; 11 bases agree with TRBD1. V trimming: 4 bases; J trimming: 4 bases; junction bases outside the gene matches: 9. The germline V gene encodes CDR1 SGDLS and CDR2 YYNGEE. The CDR3 covers 16 residues. The CDR3, as DNA: TGTGCCAGCAGCCCCCAAGGACAGGGGGCAGGAGAGACCCAGTACTTC. Amino acid sequence: CASSPQGQGAGETQYF.

The CDR3 sequence: CASSLPAGTGGTQYF. DNA for the CDR3: TGTGCCAGCAGCTTACCAGCCGGGACAGGGGGGACCCAGTACTTC. The chain combines TRBV5-6 with TRBJ2-5, with 11 bases fitting TRBD1. CDR1 is SGHDT and CDR2 is YYEEEE in the germline V gene. V was pared by 2 bases and J by 7 bases, with 7 bases of the junction left unmatched. This CDR3 is built from 15 residues.

This clone was detected only a few times. This chain links TRBV15 with TRBJ1-5; D is unclear. CDR1 LNHNV and CDR2 YYDKDF come from the germline V gene (reference sequence). The CDR3 loop spans 12 amino acids. Trimming cost V 0 bases and J 6 bases, with 3 bases left between them. The CDR3 coding sequence is TGTGCCACCAGCAGAGAGAGTCAGCCCCAGCATTTT. Translating gives CATSRESQPQHF.

The V and J genes are TRBV29-1 and TRBJ2-2, with D possibly being TRBD2 (6 bases). Looked up from germline, CDR1 is SQVTM and CDR2 is ANQGSEA. There are 16 residues in the CDR3. Trimming left V 2 bases short and J 0 bases short, with 13 bases between. In DNA, the CDR3 is TGCAGCGTTGAATCCACTAGCCTTTCGAACACCGGGGAGCTGTTTTTT. It specifies CSVESTSLSNTGELFF.

There are a few counts of this clone. The V call is TRBV6-5, the J call TRBJ1-1; D ambiguous. Trimming shortened V by 11 bases and J by 2 bases, and 9 bases separated the two germline ends. The CDR3 totals 11 residues. Looked up from germline, CDR1 is MNHEY and CDR2 is SVGAGI. The CDR3 loop reads CAARGNTEAFF. The CDR3, as DNA: TGTGCCGCGCGGGGTAACACTGAAGCTTTCTTT.

This chain links TRBV9 with TRBJ1-1; 9 bases agree with TRBD1. V shed 4 bases, J shed 4 bases, and the junction held 5 bases outside the gene matches. Germline CDR1 reads SGDLS; CDR2 reads YYNGEE. This CDR3 has 14 residues. CDR3 coding DNA: TGTGCCAGCAGCACCACAGGGGGCGGCACTGAAGCTTTCTTT. Residues: CASSTTGGGTEAFF.

V and J are TRBV7-9 and TRBJ2-1; no definite D call. Germline V gene lookup returns CDR1 SEHNR and CDR2 FQNEAQ (reference sequence). CDR3 length equals 12 residues. The ends were cut back, 1 base at V and 9 bases at J, with 7 bases in the middle. CDR3 amino acids: CASSLETGEQFF. Here the CDR3 DNA reads TGTGCCAGCAGCTTAGAAACCGGTGAGCAGTTCTTC. Full variable domain (remainder filled in from reference TRBV7-9 and TRBJ2-1): DTGVSQNPRHKITKRGQNVTFRCDPISEHNRLYWYRQTLGQGPEFLTYFQNEAQLEKSRLLSDRFSAERPKGSFSTLEIQRTEQGDSAMYLCASSLETGEQFFGPGTRLTVL.

This clone was seen more than once but under ten times. The chain links TRBV27 to TRBJ1-5; D ambiguous. Looked up from germline, CDR1 is MNHEY and CDR2 is SMNVEV (reference sequence). The CDR3 has 12 residues. With 6 bases removed from V and 6 bases from J, the gap between germline ends came to 9 bases. The CDR3 reads CASSRGGQPQHF. CDR3 nucleotide sequence: TGTGCCAGCAGCCGAGGAGGTCAGCCCCAGCATTTT.

The J gene is TRBJ1-2, the V gene TRBV29-1, with 9 bases fitting TRBD1. V lost 5 bases, J lost 5 bases, and 3 bases stayed unmatched. The CDR3 is made up of 12 amino acids. Germline values: CDR1 SQVTM, CDR2 ANQGSEA. The CDR3: CSVLTGGYGYTF. CDR3 bases: TGCAGCGTTCTGACAGGGGGTTATGGCTACACCTTC.

This clone was observed a few times. Here the CDR3 reads CASSGGSSYNEQFF. CDR3 in DNA: TGCGCCAGCTCGGGCGGGAGCTCCTACAATGAGCAGTTCTTC. This sequence joins TRBV5-1 and TRBJ2-1; TRBD2 matches at 7 bases. V shed 7 bases, J shed 0 bases, and the junction held 4 bases outside the gene matches. Germline V gene sequence: CDR1 SGHRS, CDR2 YFSETQ. This CDR3 is built from 14 residues. The full variable domain, rest sourced from reference TRBV5-1 and TRBJ2-1, is KAGVTQTPRYLIKTRGQQVTLSCSPISGHRSVSWYQQTPGQGLQFLFEYFSETQRNKGNFPGRFSGRQFSNSRSEMNVSTLELGDSALYLCASSGGSSYNEQFFGPGTRLTVL.

There are a few counts of this clone. This chain connects TRBV9 to TRBJ2-3; D is unclear. In germline, CDR1 is SGDLS, CDR2 YYNGEE. Trimming took 1 base from V and 1 from J, leaving 7 bases between them. This CDR3 comprises 14 residues. CDR3 protein: CASSVRTGTDTQYF. The CDR3 bases are TGTGCCAGCAGCGTACGCACTGGCACAGATACGCAGTATTTT. Full variable domain (remainder filled in from reference TRBV9 and TRBJ2-3): DSGVTQTPKHLITATGQRVTLRCSPRSGDLSVYWYQQSLDQGLQFLIQYYNGEERAKGNILERFSAQQFPDLHSELNLSSLELGDSALYFCASSVRTGTDTQYFGPGTRLTVL.